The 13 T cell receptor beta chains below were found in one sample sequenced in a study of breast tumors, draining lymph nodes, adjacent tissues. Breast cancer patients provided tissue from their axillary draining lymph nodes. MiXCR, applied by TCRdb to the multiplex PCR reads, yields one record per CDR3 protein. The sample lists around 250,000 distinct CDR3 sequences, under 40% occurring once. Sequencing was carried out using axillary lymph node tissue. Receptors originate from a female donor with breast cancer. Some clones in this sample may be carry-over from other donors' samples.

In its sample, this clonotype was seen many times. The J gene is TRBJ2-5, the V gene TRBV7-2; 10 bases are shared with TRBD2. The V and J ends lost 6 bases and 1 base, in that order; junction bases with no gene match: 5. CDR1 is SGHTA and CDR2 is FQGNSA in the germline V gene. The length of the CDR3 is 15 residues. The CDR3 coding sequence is TGTGCCAGCAGTCCGCTAGCGGGGGTCCAAGAGACCCAGTACTTC. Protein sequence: CASSPLAGVQETQYF.

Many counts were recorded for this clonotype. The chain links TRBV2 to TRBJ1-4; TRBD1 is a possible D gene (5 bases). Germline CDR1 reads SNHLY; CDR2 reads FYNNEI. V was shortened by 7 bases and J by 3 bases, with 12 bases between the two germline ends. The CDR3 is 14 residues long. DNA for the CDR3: TGTGCCAGCATCAGGACACCGGCTAATGAAAAACTGTTTTTT. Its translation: CASIRTPANEKLFF.

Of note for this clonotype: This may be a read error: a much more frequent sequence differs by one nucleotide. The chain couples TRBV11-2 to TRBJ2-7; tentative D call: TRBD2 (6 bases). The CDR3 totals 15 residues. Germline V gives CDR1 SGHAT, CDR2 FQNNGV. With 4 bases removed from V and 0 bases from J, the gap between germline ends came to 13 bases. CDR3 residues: CASSYPGTPSYEQYF. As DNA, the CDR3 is TGTGCCAGCAGCTACCCGGGGACTCCCTCCTACGAGCAGTACTTC.

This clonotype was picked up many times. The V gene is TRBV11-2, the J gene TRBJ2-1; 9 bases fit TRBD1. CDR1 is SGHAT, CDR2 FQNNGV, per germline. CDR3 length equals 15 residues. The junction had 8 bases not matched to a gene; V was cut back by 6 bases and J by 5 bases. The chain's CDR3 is CASRPGQGLHNEQFF. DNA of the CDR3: TGTGCCAGCAGACCGGGACAGGGATTACACAATGAGCAGTTCTTC. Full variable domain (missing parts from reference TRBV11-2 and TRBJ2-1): EAGVAQSPRYKIIEKRQSVAFWCNPISGHATLYWYQQILGQGPKLLIQFQNNGVVDDSQLPKDRFSAERLKGVDSTLKIQPAKLEDSAVYLCASRPGQGLHNEQFFGPGTRLTVL.

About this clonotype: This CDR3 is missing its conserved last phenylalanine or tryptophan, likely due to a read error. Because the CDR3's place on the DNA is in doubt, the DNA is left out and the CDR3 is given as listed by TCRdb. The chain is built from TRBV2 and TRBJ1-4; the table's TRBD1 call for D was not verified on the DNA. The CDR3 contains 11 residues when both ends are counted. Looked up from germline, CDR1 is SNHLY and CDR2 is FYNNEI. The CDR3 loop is CASSYRQKKDY.

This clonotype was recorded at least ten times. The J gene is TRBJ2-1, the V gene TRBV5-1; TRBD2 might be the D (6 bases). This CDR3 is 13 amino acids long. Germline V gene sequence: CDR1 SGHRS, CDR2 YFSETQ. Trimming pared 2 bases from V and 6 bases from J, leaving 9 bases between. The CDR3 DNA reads TGCGCCAGCAGCTTTAGCGGATCCAATGAGCAGTTCTTC. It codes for CASSFSGSNEQFF.

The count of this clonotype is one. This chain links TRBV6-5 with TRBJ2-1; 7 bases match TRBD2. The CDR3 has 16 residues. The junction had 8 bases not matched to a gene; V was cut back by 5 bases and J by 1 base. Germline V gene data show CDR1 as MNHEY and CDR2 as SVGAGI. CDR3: CASSHGRESSYNEQFF. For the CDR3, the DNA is TGTGCCAGCAGTCACGGGCGGGAGTCTTCCTACAATGAGCAGTTCTTC.

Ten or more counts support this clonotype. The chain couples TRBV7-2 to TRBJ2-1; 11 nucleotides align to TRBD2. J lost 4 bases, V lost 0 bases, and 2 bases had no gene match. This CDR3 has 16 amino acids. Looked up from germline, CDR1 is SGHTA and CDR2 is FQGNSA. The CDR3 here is CASSLALAGGYNEQFF. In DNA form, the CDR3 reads TGTGCCAGCAGCTTAGCGCTAGCGGGGGGATACAATGAGCAGTTCTTC.

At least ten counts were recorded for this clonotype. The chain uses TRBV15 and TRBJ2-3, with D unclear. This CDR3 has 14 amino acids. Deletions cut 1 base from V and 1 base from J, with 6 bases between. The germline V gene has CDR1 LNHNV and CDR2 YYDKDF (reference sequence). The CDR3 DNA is TGTGCCACCAGCAGAGTAGGTGGCACAGATACGCAGTATTTT. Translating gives CATSRVGGTDTQYF.

CDR3 bases: TGCAGTGCTAGATTGGGGTACAATGAGCAGTTCTTC. Its translation is CSARLGYNEQFF. The rearrangement links TRBV20-1 to TRBJ2-1, with no clear D. Germline values: CDR1 DFQATT, CDR2 SNEGSKA (reference sequence). V gave up 2 bases and J gave up 4 bases, with 6 bases separating them. The CDR3 has 12 residues.

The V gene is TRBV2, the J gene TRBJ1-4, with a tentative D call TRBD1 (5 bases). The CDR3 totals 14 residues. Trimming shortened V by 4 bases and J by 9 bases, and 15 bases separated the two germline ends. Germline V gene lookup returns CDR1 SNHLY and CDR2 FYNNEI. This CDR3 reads CASSGGTSGKKLFF. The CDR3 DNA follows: TGTGCCAGCAGTGGGGGGACTAGCGGGAAAAAACTGTTTTTT.

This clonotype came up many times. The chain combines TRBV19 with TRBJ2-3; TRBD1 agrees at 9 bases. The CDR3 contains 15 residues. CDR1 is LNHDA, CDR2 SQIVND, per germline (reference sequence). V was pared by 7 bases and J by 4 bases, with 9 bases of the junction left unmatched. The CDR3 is CASTQTGGGADTQYF. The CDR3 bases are TGTGCCAGTACCCAGACAGGGGGGGGGGCAGATACGCAGTATTTT. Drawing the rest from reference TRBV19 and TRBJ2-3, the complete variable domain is DGGITQSPKYLFRKEGQNVTLSCEQNLNHDAMYWYRQDPGQGLRLIYYSQIVNDFQKGDIAEGYSVSREKKESFPLTVTSAQKNPTAFYLCASTQTGGGADTQYFGPGTRLTVL.

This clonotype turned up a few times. This chain's CDR3 is CARLPPRTDTQYF. DNA for the CDR3: TGTGCACGACTCCCGCCACGCACAGATACGCAGTATTTT. The chain couples TRBV11-3 to TRBJ2-3; no clear D gene. Germline lookup yields CDR1 SGHNT and CDR2 YENEEA. The CDR3 is 13 amino acids.